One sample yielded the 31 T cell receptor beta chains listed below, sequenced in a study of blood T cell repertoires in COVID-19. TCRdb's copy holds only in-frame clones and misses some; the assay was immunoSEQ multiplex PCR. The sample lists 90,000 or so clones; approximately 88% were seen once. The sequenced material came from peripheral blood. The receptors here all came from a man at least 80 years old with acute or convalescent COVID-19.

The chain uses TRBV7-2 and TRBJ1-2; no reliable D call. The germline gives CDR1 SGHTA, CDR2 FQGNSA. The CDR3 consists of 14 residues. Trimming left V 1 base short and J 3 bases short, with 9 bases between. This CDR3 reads CASSLDWADYGYTF. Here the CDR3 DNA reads TGTGCCAGCAGCTTAGATTGGGCCGACTATGGCTACACCTTC.

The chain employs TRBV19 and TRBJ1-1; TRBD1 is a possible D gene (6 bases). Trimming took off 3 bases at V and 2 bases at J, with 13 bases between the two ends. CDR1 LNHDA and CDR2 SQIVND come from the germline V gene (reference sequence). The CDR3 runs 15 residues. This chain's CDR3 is CASSIGQGPNTEAFF. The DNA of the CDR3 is TGTGCCAGTAGTATTGGGCAGGGGCCTAACACTGAAGCTTTCTTT.

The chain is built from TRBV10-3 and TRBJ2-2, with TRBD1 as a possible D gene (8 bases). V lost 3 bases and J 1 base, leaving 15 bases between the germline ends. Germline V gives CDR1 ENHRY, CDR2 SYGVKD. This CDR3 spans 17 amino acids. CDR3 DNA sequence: TGTGCCATCAGTGACCCCGGGGGGACAGGGAACACCGGGGAGCTGTTTTTT. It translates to CAISDPGGTGNTGELFF.

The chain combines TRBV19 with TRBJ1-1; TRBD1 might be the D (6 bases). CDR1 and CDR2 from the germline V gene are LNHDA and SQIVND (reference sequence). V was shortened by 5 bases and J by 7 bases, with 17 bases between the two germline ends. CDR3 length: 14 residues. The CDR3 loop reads CASSQTGQYGEAFF. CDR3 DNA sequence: TGTGCCAGTAGTCAAACAGGGCAGTATGGTGAAGCTTTCTTT.

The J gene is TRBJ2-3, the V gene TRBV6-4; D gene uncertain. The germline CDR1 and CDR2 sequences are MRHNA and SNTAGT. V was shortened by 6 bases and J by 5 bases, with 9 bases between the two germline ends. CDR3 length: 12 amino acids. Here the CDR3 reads CASSEVGDTQYF. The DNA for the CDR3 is TGTGCCAGCAGCGAGGTTGGAGATACGCAGTATTTT.

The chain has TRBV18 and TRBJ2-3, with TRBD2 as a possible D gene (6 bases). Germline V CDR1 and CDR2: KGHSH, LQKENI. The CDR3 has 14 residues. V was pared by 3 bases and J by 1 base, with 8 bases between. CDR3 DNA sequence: TGTGCCAGCTCACCGGAGGGCCGCACAGATACGCAGTATTTT. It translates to CASSPEGRTDTQYF.

The CDR3 nucleotides read TGTGCCAGCAGCTTCCCCCCTACAGGGTCCTATGCAACTAATGAAAAACTGTTTTTT. It yields the protein CASSFPPTGSYATNEKLFF. The chain links TRBV5-8 to TRBJ1-4, with D perhaps matching TRBD1 (6 bases). The germline CDR1 and CDR2 sequences are SGHTS and YDEGEE. The CDR3 length is 19 residues. V lost 2 bases to trimming and J lost 0 bases, with 20 bases between them.

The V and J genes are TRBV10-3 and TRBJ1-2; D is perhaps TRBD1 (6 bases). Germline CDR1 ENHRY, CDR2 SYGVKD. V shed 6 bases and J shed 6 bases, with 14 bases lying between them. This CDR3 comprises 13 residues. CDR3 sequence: CAISGTTLDGYTF. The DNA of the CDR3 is TGTGCCATCAGCGGGACAACCCTTGATGGCTACACCTTC.

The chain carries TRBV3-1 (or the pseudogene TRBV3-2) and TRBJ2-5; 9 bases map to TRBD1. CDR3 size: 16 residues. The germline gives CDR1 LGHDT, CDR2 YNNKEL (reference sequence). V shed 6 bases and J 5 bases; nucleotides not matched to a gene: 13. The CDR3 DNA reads TGTGCCAGCAGTCCCGGGGGAAACAGGGGGCGGGAGACCCAGTACTTC. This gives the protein CASSPGGNRGRETQYF.

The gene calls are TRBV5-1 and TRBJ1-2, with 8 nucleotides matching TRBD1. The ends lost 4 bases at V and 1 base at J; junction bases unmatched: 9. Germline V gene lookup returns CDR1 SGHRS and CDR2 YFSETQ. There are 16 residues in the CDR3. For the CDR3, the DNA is TGCGCCAGCAGCCCGGGACAGGTCGGGTTTAACTATGGCTACACCTTC. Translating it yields CASSPGQVGFNYGYTF.

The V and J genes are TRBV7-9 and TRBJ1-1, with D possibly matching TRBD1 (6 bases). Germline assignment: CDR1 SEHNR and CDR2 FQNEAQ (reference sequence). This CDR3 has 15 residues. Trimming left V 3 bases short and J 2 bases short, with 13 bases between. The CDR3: CASSLRGKRNTEAFF. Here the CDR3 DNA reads TGTGCCAGCAGCTTGAGGGGGAAGAGAAACACTGAAGCTTTCTTT.

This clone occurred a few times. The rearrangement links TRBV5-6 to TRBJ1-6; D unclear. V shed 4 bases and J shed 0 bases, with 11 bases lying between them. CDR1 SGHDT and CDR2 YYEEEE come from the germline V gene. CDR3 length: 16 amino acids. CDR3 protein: CASSPGGFSYNSPLHF. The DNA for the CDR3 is TGTGCCAGCAGCCCGGGCGGGTTCTCCTATAATTCACCCCTCCACTTT.

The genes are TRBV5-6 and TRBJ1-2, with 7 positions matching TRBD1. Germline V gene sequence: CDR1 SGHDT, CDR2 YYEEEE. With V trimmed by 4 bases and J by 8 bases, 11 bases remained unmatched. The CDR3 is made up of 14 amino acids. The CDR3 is CASSLLGQPEGYTF. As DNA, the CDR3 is TGTGCCAGCAGCCTCCTGGGACAGCCTGAAGGCTACACCTTC.

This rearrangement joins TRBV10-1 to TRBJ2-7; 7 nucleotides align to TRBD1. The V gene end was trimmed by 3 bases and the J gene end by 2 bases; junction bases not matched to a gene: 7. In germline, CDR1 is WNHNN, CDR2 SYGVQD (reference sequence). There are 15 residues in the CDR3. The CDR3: CASSDGTALAYEQYF. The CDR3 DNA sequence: TGCGCCAGCAGTGATGGGACAGCCCTAGCCTACGAGCAGTACTTC.

CDR3 residues: CASSQDGASNQPQHF. The CDR3 region has the DNA TGTGCCAGCAGCCAAGATGGGGCCAGCAATCAGCCCCAGCATTTT. The V and J genes are TRBV3-1 (or the pseudogene TRBV3-2) and TRBJ1-5, with D perhaps matching TRBD1 (5 bases). The CDR3 extends over 15 amino acids. V lost 0 bases and J 1 base, leaving 7 bases between the germline ends. CDR1 and CDR2 from the germline V gene are LGHDT and YNNKEL (reference sequence).

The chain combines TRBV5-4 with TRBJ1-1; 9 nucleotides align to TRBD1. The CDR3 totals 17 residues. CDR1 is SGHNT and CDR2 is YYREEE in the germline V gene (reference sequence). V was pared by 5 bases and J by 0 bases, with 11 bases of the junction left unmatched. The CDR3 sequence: CASRSGQGTVMNTEAFF. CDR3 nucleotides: TGTGCCAGCAGGAGTGGACAGGGGACAGTCATGAACACTGAAGCTTTCTTT.

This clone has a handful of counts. This CDR3 is CASSERVGAYGYTF. As DNA, the CDR3 is TGTGCCAGCAGCGAAAGGGTAGGGGCCTATGGCTACACCTTC. This chain links TRBV7-6 with TRBJ1-2; D may be TRBD1 (5 bases). Germline CDR1 and CDR2: SGHVS and FNYEAQ. The CDR3 totals 14 residues. Deletions cut 5 bases from V and 4 bases from J, with 14 bases between.

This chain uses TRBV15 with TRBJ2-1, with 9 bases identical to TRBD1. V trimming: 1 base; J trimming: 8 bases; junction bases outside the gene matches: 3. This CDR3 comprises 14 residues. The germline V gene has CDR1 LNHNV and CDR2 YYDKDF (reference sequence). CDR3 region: CATSRAGQGYEQFF. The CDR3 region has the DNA TGTGCCACCAGCAGAGCGGGACAGGGATATGAGCAGTTCTTC.

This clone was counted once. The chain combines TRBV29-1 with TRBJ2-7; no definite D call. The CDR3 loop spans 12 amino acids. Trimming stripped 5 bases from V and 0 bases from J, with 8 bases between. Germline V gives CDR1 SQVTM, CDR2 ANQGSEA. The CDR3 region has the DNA TGCAGCGTTTATTCCGTCTCCTACGAGCAGTACTTC. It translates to CSVYSVSYEQYF.

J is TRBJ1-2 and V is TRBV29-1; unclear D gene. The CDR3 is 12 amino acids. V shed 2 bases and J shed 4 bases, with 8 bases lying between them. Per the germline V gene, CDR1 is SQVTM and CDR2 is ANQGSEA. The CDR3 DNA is TGCAGCGTTGAACTGGGAGGCTATGGCTACACCTTC. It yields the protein CSVELGGYGYTF.

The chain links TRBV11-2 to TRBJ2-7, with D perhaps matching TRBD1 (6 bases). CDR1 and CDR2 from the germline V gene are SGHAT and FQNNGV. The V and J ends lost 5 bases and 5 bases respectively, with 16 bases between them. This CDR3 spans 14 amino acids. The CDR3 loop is CASSQFTGSNEQYF. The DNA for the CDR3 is TGTGCCAGCAGCCAATTTACAGGGAGTAACGAGCAGTACTTC.

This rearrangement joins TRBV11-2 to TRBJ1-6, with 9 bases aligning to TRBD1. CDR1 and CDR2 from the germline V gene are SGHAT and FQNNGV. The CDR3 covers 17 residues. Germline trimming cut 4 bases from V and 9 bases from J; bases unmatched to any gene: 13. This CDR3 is CASSYSGQGWIISPLHF. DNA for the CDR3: TGTGCCAGCAGCTACTCGGGACAGGGATGGATAATTTCACCCCTCCACTTT.

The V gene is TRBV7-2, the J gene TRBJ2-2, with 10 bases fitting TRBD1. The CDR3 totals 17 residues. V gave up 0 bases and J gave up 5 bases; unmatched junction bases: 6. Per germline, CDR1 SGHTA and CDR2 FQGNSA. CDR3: CASSLASGTGVTGELFF. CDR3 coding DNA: TGTGCCAGCAGCTTAGCCTCCGGGACAGGGGTAACCGGGGAGCTGTTTTTT. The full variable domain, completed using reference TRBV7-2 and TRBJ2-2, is GAGVSQSPSNKVTEKGKDVELRCDPISGHTALYWYRQSLGQGLEFLIYFQGNSAPDKSGLPSDRFSAERTGGSVSTLTIQRTQQEDSAVYLCASSLASGTGVTGELFFGEGSRLTVL.

CDR3 loop: CASSSQGGKYEQYF. Here the CDR3 DNA reads TGTGCCAGCAGCTCACAGGGGGGAAAATACGAGCAGTACTTC. The chain couples TRBV7-9 to TRBJ2-7; 8 bases are shared with TRBD1. The CDR3 is 14 amino acids. V gave up 4 bases and J gave up 4 bases; unmatched junction bases: 6. CDR1 and CDR2 from the germline V gene are SEHNR and FQNEAQ (reference sequence).

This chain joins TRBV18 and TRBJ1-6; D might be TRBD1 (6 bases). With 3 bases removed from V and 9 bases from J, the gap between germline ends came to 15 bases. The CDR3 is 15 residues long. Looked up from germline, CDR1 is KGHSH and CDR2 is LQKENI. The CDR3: CASSPPPGAASPLHF. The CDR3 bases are TGTGCCAGCTCACCTCCCCCAGGGGCAGCTTCACCCCTCCACTTT.

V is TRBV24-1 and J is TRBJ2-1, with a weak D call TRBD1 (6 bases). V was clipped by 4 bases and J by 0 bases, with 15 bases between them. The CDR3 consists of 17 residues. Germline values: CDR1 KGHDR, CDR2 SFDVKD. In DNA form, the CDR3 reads TGTGCCACCAGTGACCGGGGCAGGGGCAACTCCTACAATGAGCAGTTCTTC. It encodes CATSDRGRGNSYNEQFF.

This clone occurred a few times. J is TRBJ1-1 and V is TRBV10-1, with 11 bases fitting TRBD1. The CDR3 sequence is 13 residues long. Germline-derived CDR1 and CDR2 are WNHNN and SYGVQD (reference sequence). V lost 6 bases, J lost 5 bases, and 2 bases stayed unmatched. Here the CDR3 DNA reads TGCGCCAGCAGGGGACAGGGGGAAACTGAAGCTTTCTTT. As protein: CASRGQGETEAFF.

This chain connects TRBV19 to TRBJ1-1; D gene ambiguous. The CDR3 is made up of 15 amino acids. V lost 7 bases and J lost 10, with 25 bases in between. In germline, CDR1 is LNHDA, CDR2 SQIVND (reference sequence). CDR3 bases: TGTGCCAGTATACTCACACCGGGTCCCGGTGGAGGAGCTTTCTTT. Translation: CASILTPGPGGGAFF.

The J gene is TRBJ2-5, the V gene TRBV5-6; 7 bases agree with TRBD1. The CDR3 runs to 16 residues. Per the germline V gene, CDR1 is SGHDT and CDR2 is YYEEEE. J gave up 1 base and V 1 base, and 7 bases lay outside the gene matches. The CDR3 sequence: CASSLYRGPFQETQYF. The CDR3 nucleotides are TGTGCCAGCAGCTTGTACAGGGGCCCCTTCCAAGAGACCCAGTACTTC.

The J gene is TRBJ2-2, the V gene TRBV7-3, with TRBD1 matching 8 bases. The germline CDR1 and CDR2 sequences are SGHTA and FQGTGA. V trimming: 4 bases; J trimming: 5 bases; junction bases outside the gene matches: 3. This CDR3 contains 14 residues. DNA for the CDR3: TGTGCCAGCAGCTCGGGACAGGAGACCGGGGAGCTGTTTTTT. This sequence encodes CASSSGQETGELFF.

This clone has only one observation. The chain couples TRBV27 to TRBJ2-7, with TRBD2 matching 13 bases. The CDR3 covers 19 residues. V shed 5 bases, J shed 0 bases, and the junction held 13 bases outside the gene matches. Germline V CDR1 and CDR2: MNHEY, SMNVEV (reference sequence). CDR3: CASSRTGTSGIRSSYEQYF. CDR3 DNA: TGTGCCAGCAGTAGAACCGGGACTAGCGGGATCCGCAGCTCCTACGAGCAGTACTTC.